A selection of T cell receptor beta chains follows, all from one sample in a study of T cells and copy number aberrations in small-cell lung cancer. Only in-frame clones appear in the TCRdb table, and some are missing; sequencing was by immunoSEQ multiplex PCR. Of approximately 6,600 clones in the sample, approximately 76% were seen once. Sequencing was carried out using normal tissue next to the tumor. These receptors originate from a woman between 65 and 79 years old with small cell lung cancer. Some clones in this sample may be carry-over from other donors' samples. Both conserved end residues are part of each CDR3. D genes are given only for firm matches. Where a row states a size, it is once, few, many or the class of an expanded clone; other rows omit it.

v_gene: TRBV11-2
d_gene: -
abundance: few
j_gene: TRBJ2-1
CDR3nt: TGTGCCAGCAGCTTAGGGACCTCGAGCTCCTACAATGAGCAGTTCTTC
CDR3aa: CASSLGTSSSYNEQFF

v_gene: TRBV7-8
d_gene: -
abundance: -
j_gene: TRBJ1-1
CDR3nt: TGTGCCAGCAGCTTAGGGGCGGCGAACACTGAAGCTTTCTTT
CDR3aa: CASSLGAANTEAFF

v_gene: TRBV13
d_gene: -
abundance: -
j_gene: TRBJ1-3
CDR3nt: TGTGCCAGCAGCTTCGGTCGTTCTGGAAACACCATATATTTT
CDR3aa: CASSFGRSGNTIYF

v_gene: TRBV4-3
d_gene: TRBD2
abundance: -
j_gene: TRBJ2-3
CDR3nt: TGCGCCAGCAGCCTTCGGGGCGGGAGGGCATCAGATACGCAGTATTTT
CDR3aa: CASSLRGGRASDTQYF

v_gene: TRBV21-1
d_gene: -
abundance: -
j_gene: TRBJ1-2
CDR3nt: TGTGCCAGCAGCAAACCTTTACTAGGGGGGAAGGATGGCTACACCTTC
CDR3aa: CASSKPLLGGKDGYTF

v_gene: TRBV5-6
d_gene: -
abundance: -
j_gene: TRBJ2-7
CDR3nt: TGTGCCAGCAGGGGTTATGGAGGCGATAGGGACGAGCAGTACTTC
CDR3aa: CASRGYGGDRDEQYF

v_gene: TRBV5-1
d_gene: TRBD1
abundance: -
j_gene: TRBJ2-7
CDR3nt: TGCGCCAGCAGCTTGATCGACAGGGGCTACGAGCAGTACTTC
CDR3aa: CASSLIDRGYEQYF

v_gene: TRBV29-1
d_gene: -
abundance: -
j_gene: TRBJ2-1
CDR3nt: TGCAGCGTTGACCTCCAGACCCAGTACAATGAGCAGTTCTTC
CDR3aa: CSVDLQTQYNEQFF

v_gene: TRBV4-1
d_gene: TRBD1
abundance: -
j_gene: TRBJ2-2
CDR3nt: TGCGCCAGCAGCCAAGACAGGCAGGGGGCGCAGACCGGGGAGCTGTTTTTT
CDR3aa: CASSQDRQGAQTGELFF

v_gene: TRBV7-9
d_gene: -
abundance: -
j_gene: TRBJ1-2
CDR3nt: TGTGCCAGCAGCTTAGGAGGGGGACTCTCATTTAACTATGGCTACATCTTC
CDR3aa: CASSLGGGLSFNYGYIF